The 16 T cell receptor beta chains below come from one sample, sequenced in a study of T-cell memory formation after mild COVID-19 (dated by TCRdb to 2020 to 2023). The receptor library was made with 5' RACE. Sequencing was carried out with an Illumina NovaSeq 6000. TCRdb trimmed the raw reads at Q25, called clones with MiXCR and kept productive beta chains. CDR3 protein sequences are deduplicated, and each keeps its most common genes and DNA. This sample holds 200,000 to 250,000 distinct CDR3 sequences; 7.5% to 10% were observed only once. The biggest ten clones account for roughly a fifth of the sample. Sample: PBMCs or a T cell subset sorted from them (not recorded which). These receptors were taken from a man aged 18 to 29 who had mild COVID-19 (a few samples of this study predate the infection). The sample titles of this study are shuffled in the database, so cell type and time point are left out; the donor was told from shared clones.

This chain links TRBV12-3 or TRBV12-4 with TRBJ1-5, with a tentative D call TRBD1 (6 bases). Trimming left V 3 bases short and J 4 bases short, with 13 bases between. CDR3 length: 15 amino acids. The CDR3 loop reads CASSFMGQKNQPQHF. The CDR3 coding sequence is TGTGCCAGCAGTTTTATGGGACAAAAGAATCAGCCCCAGCATTTT.

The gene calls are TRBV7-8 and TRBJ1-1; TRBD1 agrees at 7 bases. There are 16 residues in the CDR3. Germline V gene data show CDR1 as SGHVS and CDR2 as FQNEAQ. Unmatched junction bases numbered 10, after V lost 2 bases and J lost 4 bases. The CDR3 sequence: CASSLPPQGIATEAFF. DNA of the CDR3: TGTGCCAGCAGCTTACCGCCACAGGGGATCGCCACTGAAGCTTTCTTT.

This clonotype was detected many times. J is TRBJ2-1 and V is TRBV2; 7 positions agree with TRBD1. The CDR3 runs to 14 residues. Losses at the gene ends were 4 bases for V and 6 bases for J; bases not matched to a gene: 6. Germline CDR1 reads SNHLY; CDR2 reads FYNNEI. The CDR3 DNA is TGTGCCAGCAGTGCGTCGACAGGGACCAATGAGCAGTTCTTC. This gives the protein CASSASTGTNEQFF.

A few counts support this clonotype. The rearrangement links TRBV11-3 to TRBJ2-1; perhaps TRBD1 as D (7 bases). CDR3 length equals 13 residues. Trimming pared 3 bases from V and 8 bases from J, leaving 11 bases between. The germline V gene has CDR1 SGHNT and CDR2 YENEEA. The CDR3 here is CASSFQGGDEQFF. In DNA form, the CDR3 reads TGTGCCAGCAGCTTTCAGGGGGGAGATGAGCAGTTCTTC. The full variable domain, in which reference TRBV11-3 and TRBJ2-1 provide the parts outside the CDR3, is EAGVVQSPRYKIIEKKQPVAFWCNPISGHNTLYWYLQNLGQGPELLIRYENEEAVDDSQLPKDRFSAERLKGVDSTLKIQPAELGDSAVYLCASSFQGGDEQFFGPGTRLTVL.

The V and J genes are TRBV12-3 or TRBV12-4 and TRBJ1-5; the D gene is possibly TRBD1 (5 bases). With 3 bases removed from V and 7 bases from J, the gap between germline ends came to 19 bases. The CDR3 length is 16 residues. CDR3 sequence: CASSFSGWAEGQPQHF. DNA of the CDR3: TGTGCCAGCAGTTTCTCTGGTTGGGCAGAGGGGCAGCCCCAGCATTTT.

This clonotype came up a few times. CDR3 amino acids: CASSYGRVGEQYV. The CDR3 DNA reads TGTGCCAGCAGCTATGGGAGGGTCGGCGAGCAGTACGTC. The rearrangement uses TRBV7-9 and TRBJ2-7; 7 bases fit TRBD2. There are 13 residues in the CDR3. Germline loops: CDR1 SEHNR, CDR2 FQNEAQ (reference sequence). V lost 4 bases to trimming and J lost 6 bases; unmatched junction nucleotides: 6.

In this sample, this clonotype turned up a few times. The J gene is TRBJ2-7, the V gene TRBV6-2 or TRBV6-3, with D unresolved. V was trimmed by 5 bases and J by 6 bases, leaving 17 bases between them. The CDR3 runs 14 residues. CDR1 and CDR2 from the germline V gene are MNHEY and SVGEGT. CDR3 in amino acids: CASSQTPAGPEQYV. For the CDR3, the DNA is TGTGCCAGCAGTCAGACCCCGGCCGGCCCCGAGCAGTACGTC.

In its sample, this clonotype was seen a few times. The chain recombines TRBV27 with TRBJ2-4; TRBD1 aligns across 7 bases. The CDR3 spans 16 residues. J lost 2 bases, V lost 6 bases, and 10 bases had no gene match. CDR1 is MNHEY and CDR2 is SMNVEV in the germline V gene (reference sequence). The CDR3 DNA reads TGTGCCAGCAGGTTAGGGGGCCTGTGGCCCAAAAACATTCAGTACTTC. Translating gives CASRLGGLWPKNIQYF.

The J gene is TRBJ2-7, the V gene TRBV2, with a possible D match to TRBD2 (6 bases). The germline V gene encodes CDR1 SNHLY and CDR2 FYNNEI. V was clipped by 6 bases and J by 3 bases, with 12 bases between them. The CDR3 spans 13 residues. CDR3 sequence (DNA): TGTGCCAGCAGGGGGGACTTTTTCTACGAGCAGTACTTC. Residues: CASRGDFFYEQYF.

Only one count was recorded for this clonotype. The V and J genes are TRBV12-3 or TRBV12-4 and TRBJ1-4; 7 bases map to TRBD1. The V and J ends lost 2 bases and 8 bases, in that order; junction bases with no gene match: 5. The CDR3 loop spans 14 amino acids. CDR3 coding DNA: TGTGCCAGCAGTTTAAGGGGGCCCGGGGAAAAACTGTTTTTT. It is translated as CASSLRGPGEKLFF.

Here the CDR3 reads CASRMGDRNYGYTF. The DNA of the CDR3 is TGTGCCAGCAGAATGGGGGACCGTAACTATGGCTACACCTTC. V usage is TRBV5-4 and J usage is TRBJ1-2, with a possible D match to TRBD1 (5 bases). V was trimmed by 5 bases and J by 1 base, leaving 12 bases between them. Per the germline V gene, CDR1 is SGHNT and CDR2 is YYREEE (reference sequence). This CDR3 has 14 residues.

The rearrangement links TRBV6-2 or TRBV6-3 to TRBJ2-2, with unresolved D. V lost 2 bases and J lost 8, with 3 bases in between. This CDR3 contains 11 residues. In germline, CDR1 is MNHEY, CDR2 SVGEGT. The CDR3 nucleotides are TGTGCCAGCAGTTACCAGGGGGAGCTGTTTTTT. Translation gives CASSYQGELFF.

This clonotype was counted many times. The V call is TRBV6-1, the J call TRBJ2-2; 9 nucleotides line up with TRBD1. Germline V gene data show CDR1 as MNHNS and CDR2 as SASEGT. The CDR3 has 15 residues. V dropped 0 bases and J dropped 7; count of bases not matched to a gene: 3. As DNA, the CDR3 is TGTGCCAGCAGTGAAGCACAGGGGGCGGTCGGGGAGCTGTTTTTT. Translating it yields CASSEAQGAVGELFF.

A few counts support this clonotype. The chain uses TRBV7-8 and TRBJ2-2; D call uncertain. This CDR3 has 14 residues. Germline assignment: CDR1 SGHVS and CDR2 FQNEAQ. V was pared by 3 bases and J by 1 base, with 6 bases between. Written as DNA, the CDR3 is TGTGCCAGCAGCTTCGGACGGAACACCGGGGAGCTGTTTTTT. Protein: CASSFGRNTGELFF.

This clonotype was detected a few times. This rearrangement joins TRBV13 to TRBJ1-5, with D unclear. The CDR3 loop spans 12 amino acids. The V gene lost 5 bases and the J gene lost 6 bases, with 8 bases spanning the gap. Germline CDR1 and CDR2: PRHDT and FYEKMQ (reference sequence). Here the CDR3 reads CASSLFGQPQHF. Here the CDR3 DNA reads TGTGCCAGCAGCCTCTTCGGTCAGCCCCAGCATTTT.

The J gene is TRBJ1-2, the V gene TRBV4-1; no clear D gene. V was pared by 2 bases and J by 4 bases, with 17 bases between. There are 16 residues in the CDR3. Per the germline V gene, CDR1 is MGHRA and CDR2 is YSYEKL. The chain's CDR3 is CASSQSVERRSYGYTF. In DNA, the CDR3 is TGCGCCAGCAGCCAATCGGTCGAGAGACGATCCTATGGCTACACCTTC.